This T cell receptor beta chain was sequenced for a study of molecular identifiers for immune sequencing clone quantification. Preparation of the bulk TCR libraries relied on previously described methods and listed TCR primers. TCRdb re-called the PCR reads with MiXCR, one entry per CDR3 protein. The sample records some 100,000 distinct CDR3 sequences, about 35% being singletons. Broader study findings: Under 1% of molecules in naive cells, but over 97% of effector molecules, belonged to clones above 20 RNA copies. Because of identical TCR molecules sharing a barcode, sizes of highly expanded clones could be underestimated.

A CD8+CD4-CCR7+CD45RA+ phenotype served as the sorting definition for naive CD8 T cells. Of note for this clonotype: Antigen specificity is unknown.

Sequencing used naive CD8+ T cells from blood, with Jurkat cell RNA spiked in. Subset given: FACS-sorted CD8+CD4-CCR7+CD45RA+ naive T cells. This TCR derives from a human donor in good health. Some libraries in this study had Jurkat cell RNA spiked in.

CDR3 nucleotides: TGCAGCGTTAGGACTAGAAAGTTCACCGATGAGCAGTTCTTC. Its translation is CSVRTRKFTDEQFF. The V and J genes are TRBV29-1 and TRBJ2-1; 7 nucleotides match TRBD2. The CDR3 contains 14 residues. The germline gives CDR1 SQVTM, CDR2 ANQGSEA. With V trimmed by 5 bases and J by 8 bases, 12 bases remained unmatched.